These 30 T cell receptor beta chains share one sample of origin, sequenced in a study of blood T cell repertoires in COVID-19. Some clones are missing from TCRdb's copy, which holds only in-frame ones; the method was immunoSEQ multiplex PCR. The sample carries tens of thousands of clones, around four fifths recorded once. The sample taken for sequencing was peripheral blood. Source of these receptors: a man younger than 40 with COVID-19, enrolled during active disease.

This clone was counted once. V usage is TRBV19 and J usage is TRBJ2-6; D is possibly TRBD2 (6 bases). CDR1 is LNHDA and CDR2 is SQIVND in the germline V gene (reference sequence). The CDR3 covers 17 residues. Trimming shortened V by 2 bases and J by 4 bases, and 15 bases separated the two germline ends. CDR3 amino acids: CASSIPWRETGANVLTF. The CDR3 DNA reads as TGTGCCAGTAGTATACCTTGGAGGGAAACCGGGGCCAACGTCCTGACTTTC.

This sequence joins TRBV6-6 and TRBJ1-1; D perhaps matches TRBD1 (6 bases). Germline lookup yields CDR1 MNHNY and CDR2 SVGAGI (reference sequence). V lost 7 bases and J lost 6, with 12 bases in between. This CDR3 contains 12 residues. The CDR3 here is CASNPGDPEAFF. CDR3 sequence (DNA): TGTGCCAGCAATCCAGGGGACCCTGAAGCTTTCTTT.

This sequence joins TRBV24-1 and TRBJ2-1, with no clear D. Germline CDR1 reads KGHDR; CDR2 reads SFDVKD. V was cut by 9 bases and J by 2 bases, with 4 bases left in between. The CDR3 loop spans 11 amino acids. CDR3 amino acids: CATEAYNEQFF. The DNA for the CDR3 is TGTGCCACCGAGGCCTACAATGAGCAGTTCTTC.

The chain combines TRBV6-2 or TRBV6-3 with TRBJ2-5, with 7 bases lining up with TRBD1. Germline-derived CDR1 and CDR2 are MNHEY and SVGEGT. This CDR3 is built from 15 residues. The trim removed 6 bases at V and 5 bases at J, leaving 12 bases unmatched. In DNA, the CDR3 is TGTGCCAGCAGCCCCGGGACAGTCCCCCAGGAGACCCAGTACTTC. The encoded protein is CASSPGTVPQETQYF.

The chain combines TRBV28 with TRBJ2-7, with D perhaps matching TRBD2 (6 bases). The CDR3 extends over 14 amino acids. V lost 7 bases and J 3 bases, leaving 16 bases between the germline ends. From germline, CDR1 is MDHEN and CDR2 SYDVKM. CDR3 sequence: CASTDRDWDYEQYF. The CDR3, as DNA: TGTGCCAGCACCGACCGGGACTGGGACTACGAGCAGTACTTC. The variable domain in full, completed from reference TRBV28 and TRBJ2-7, reads DVKVTQSSRYLVKRTGEKVFLECVQDMDHENMFWYRQDPGLGLRLIYFSYDVKMKEKGDIPEGYSVSREKKERFSLILESASTNQTSMYLCASTDRDWDYEQYFGPGTRLTVT.

V and J are TRBV30 and TRBJ1-6; weak D call: TRBD1 (6 bases). CDR1 is GTSNPN, CDR2 SVGIG, per germline (reference sequence). The CDR3 is 13 residues long. V was pared by 2 bases and J by 5 bases, with 7 bases between. The CDR3 DNA sequence: TGTGCCTGGAGTACAGGGCATAATTCACCCCTCCACTTT. Its translation is CAWSTGHNSPLHF.

The chain is built from TRBV7-9 and TRBJ1-1, with 7 bases that match TRBD1. There are 15 residues in the CDR3. The V and J ends lost 5 bases and 4 bases, in that order; junction bases with no gene match: 10. Germline V lookup: CDR1 SEHNR, CDR2 FQNEAQ (reference sequence). CDR3 coding DNA: TGTGCCAGCAGCATGGTAGGGGGCGCGGGCACTGAAGCTTTCTTT. Translating gives CASSMVGGAGTEAFF.

The V and J genes are TRBV5-6 and TRBJ1-1; no firm D call. This CDR3 is built from 17 residues. Germline CDR1 is SGHDT and CDR2 is YYEEEE. The V and J ends lost 6 bases and 0 bases respectively, with 21 bases between them. This CDR3 is CASTPTRDGAMNTEAFF. CDR3 in DNA: TGTGCCAGCACCCCAACGAGAGACGGAGCCATGAACACTGAAGCTTTCTTT.

V and J are TRBV2 and TRBJ2-3, with 8 bases fitting TRBD2. Germline trimming cut 8 bases from V and 3 bases from J; bases unmatched to any gene: 13. Per germline, CDR1 SNHLY and CDR2 FYNNEI. The CDR3 loop spans 16 amino acids. The CDR3 loop is CASQFASGRTTDTQYF. The CDR3, as DNA: TGTGCCAGCCAATTCGCCAGCGGGAGAACAACAGATACGCAGTATTTT.

The chain is built from TRBV19 and TRBJ2-7; 10 nucleotides match TRBD2. Germline V CDR1 and CDR2: LNHDA, SQIVND (reference sequence). V gave up 5 bases and J gave up 6 bases; unmatched junction bases: 4. CDR3 size: 13 residues. In DNA form, the CDR3 reads TGTGCCAGTAGTCAGCGGGAGGGCATCGAGCAGTACTTC. Translated: CASSQREGIEQYF. Full variable domain (missing parts from reference TRBV19 and TRBJ2-7): DGGITQSPKYLFRKEGQNVTLSCEQNLNHDAMYWYRQDPGQGLRLIYYSQIVNDFQKGDIAEGYSVSREKKESFPLTVTSAQKNPTAFYLCASSQREGIEQYFGPGTRLTVT.

The rearrangement joins TRBV5-4 to TRBJ1-2; D is possibly TRBD1 (6 bases). The CDR3 runs 15 residues. Trimming removed 0 bases at V and 8 bases at J, with 17 bases between. CDR1 SGHNT and CDR2 YYREEE come from the germline V gene (reference sequence). CDR3: CASSLDWDTMGGYTF. The CDR3 nucleotides are TGTGCCAGCAGCTTGGATTGGGACACAATGGGCGGCTACACCTTC.

J is TRBJ2-5 and V is TRBV4-1, with TRBD2 matching 7 bases. V shed 1 base and J 4 bases; nucleotides not matched to a gene: 9. CDR3 length: 16 amino acids. Germline V CDR1 and CDR2: MGHRA, YSYEKL. CDR3 loop: CASSQVDAGVAETQYF. The CDR3 DNA follows: TGCGCCAGCAGCCAAGTGGATGCGGGAGTGGCAGAGACCCAGTACTTC.

This clone was observed a single time. J is TRBJ1-6 and V is TRBV9; D might be TRBD1 (6 bases). Germline CDR1 reads SGDLS; CDR2 reads YYNGEE. The CDR3 loop spans 16 amino acids. With 4 bases removed from V and 10 bases from J, the gap between germline ends came to 21 bases. The CDR3 protein is CASSPRGGGVESPLHF. The DNA of the CDR3 is TGTGCCAGCAGCCCTCGGGGGGGCGGGGTGGAATCACCCCTCCACTTT.

This clone came up a few times. V is TRBV3-1 (or the pseudogene TRBV3-2) and J is TRBJ1-5; D not certain. V lost 0 bases, J lost 5 bases, and 5 bases lay in between. This CDR3 has 13 amino acids. The germline V gene encodes CDR1 LGHDT and CDR2 YNNKEL (reference sequence). As DNA, the CDR3 is TGTGCCAGCAGCCAAGAACTAGATCAGCCCCAGCATTTT. Translating it yields CASSQELDQPQHF.

Regarding this clone: This sample includes further DNA sequences coding for the same CDR3. J is TRBJ2-2 and V is TRBV5-1; D is ambiguous. In germline, CDR1 is SGHRS, CDR2 YFSETQ. The V end lost 2 bases, the J end lost 1 base, and 15 bases lay between the germline ends. CDR3 length equals 17 residues. The DNA for the CDR3 is TGCGCCAGCAGCTTCACGAACCCTAGTGGGAACACCGGGGAGCTGTTTTTT. Protein sequence: CASSFTNPSGNTGELFF.

The V and J genes are TRBV28 and TRBJ1-5; the match to TRBD1 covers 8 bases. CDR1 is MDHEN and CDR2 is SYDVKM in the germline V gene. The CDR3 totals 17 residues. Trimming took 6 bases from V and 4 from J; bases not matched to a gene: 14. DNA for the CDR3: TGTGCCAGCAGGGGGGGTTTCGCAGGGGGCAGTAATCAGCCCCAGCATTTT. It yields the protein CASRGGFAGGSNQPQHF.

The chain uses TRBV21-1 and TRBJ2-7; the table assigns TRBD2, which was not confirmed against the DNA. TRBV21-1 is given as a pseudogene. This CDR3 is built from 13 residues. CDR3 in DNA: TGCAAGTGGGGAGAGCGGGACCTCCACGAGCAGTACTTC. Protein product: CKWGERDLHEQYF.

The chain recombines TRBV6-5 with TRBJ2-7, with D perhaps matching TRBD1 (5 bases). V was pared by 6 bases and J by 3 bases, with 12 bases between. Per germline, CDR1 MNHEY and CDR2 SVGAGI. This CDR3 has 13 residues. The CDR3 here is CASRVTTDYEQYF. DNA for the CDR3: TGTGCCAGCAGGGTGACGACAGACTACGAGCAGTACTTC.

The rearrangement links TRBV7-2 to TRBJ2-3, with D possibly matching TRBD2 (5 bases). Deletions cut 4 bases from V and 3 bases from J, with 11 bases between. The CDR3 length is 14 residues. In germline, CDR1 is SGHTA, CDR2 FQGNSA. DNA for the CDR3: TGTGCCAGCAGCTCCAGACGGGATACAGATACGCAGTATTTT. This gives the protein CASSSRRDTDTQYF. The full variable domain, in which reference TRBV7-2 and TRBJ2-3 provide the parts outside the CDR3, is GAGVSQSPSNKVTEKGKDVELRCDPISGHTALYWYRQSLGQGLEFLIYFQGNSAPDKSGLPSDRFSAERTGGSVSTLTIQRTQQEDSAVYLCASSSRRDTDTQYFGPGTRLTVL.

This clone appeared a single time. The chain couples TRBV4-1 to TRBJ2-7, with D hard to call. Trimming took 1 base from V and 2 from J, leaving 12 bases between them. Looked up from germline, CDR1 is MGHRA and CDR2 is YSYEKL. This CDR3 is 15 amino acids long. CDR3 protein: CASSQGGLRAYEQYF. For the CDR3, the DNA is TGCGCCAGCAGCCAAGGTGGGCTAAGAGCCTACGAGCAGTACTTC.

V gene TRBV27 combines with J gene TRBJ2-1, with D possibly TRBD2 on 6 matching bases. There are 16 residues in the CDR3. V was trimmed by 6 bases and J by 8 bases, leaving 23 bases between them. Germline loops: CDR1 MNHEY, CDR2 SMNVEV (reference sequence). The CDR3 is CASSALMEGGSDEQFF. CDR3 bases: TGTGCCAGCAGCGCTCTTATGGAGGGAGGAAGTGATGAGCAGTTCTTC.

CDR3 sequence (DNA): TGTGCCAGCACCTCTAATCAGGGGCGTCGCTCGCCCCAGCATTTT. It encodes CASTSNQGRRSPQHF. The chain recombines TRBV28 with TRBJ1-5; a possible D gene is TRBD1 (6 bases). With 7 bases removed from V and 9 bases from J, the gap between germline ends came to 22 bases. This CDR3 has 15 residues. CDR1 is MDHEN and CDR2 is SYDVKM in the germline V gene. The full variable domain, its missing parts supplied by reference TRBV28 and TRBJ1-5, is DVKVTQSSRYLVKRTGEKVFLECVQDMDHENMFWYRQDPGLGLRLIYFSYDVKMKEKGDIPEGYSVSREKKERFSLILESASTNQTSMYLCASTSNQGRRSPQHFGDGTRLSIL.

V gene TRBV6-5 combines with J gene TRBJ1-1; 7 nucleotides match TRBD1. CDR3 length: 15 residues. Germline trimming cut 2 bases from V and 4 bases from J; bases unmatched to any gene: 7. Germline V gene sequence: CDR1 MNHEY, CDR2 SVGAGI. The CDR3 coding sequence is TGTGCCAGCAGTTACGTGTACAGGGGCGGCACTGAAGCTTTCTTT. Its protein product is CASSYVYRGGTEAFF.

The chain couples TRBV2 to TRBJ2-1; 7 bases match TRBD1. The V and J ends lost 10 bases and 0 bases, in that order; junction bases with no gene match: 6. The CDR3 length is 14 residues. In germline, CDR1 is SNHLY, CDR2 FYNNEI. CDR3 in DNA: TGTGCCACCCGACAGGGTAGCTCCTACAATGAGCAGTTCTTC. Its translation: CATRQGSSYNEQFF.

V is TRBV28 and J is TRBJ2-1; TRBD2 matches at 13 bases. CDR1 is MDHEN, CDR2 SYDVKM, per germline. The CDR3 sequence is 18 residues long. Trimming took 3 bases from V and 2 from J; bases not matched to a gene: 7. DNA for the CDR3: TGTGCCAGCAGTTTGATGGTCGGACTAGCGGGAGCCTACAATGAGCAGTTCTTC. It specifies CASSLMVGLAGAYNEQFF.

CDR3 protein: CSVPRGTGGANVLTF. DNA of the CDR3: TGCAGCGTCCCTCGGGGAACCGGAGGGGCCAACGTCCTGACTTTC. This chain connects TRBV29-1 to TRBJ2-6, with a weak D call TRBD2 (5 bases). Germline assignment: CDR1 SQVTM and CDR2 ANQGSEA. V lost 6 bases and J lost 4, with 16 bases in between. This CDR3 comprises 15 residues.

This clone was counted a single time. CDR3 in DNA: TGTGCCACCAGCAGAGACAGGACAAGCTCCTACGAGCAGTACTTC. It translates to CATSRDRTSSYEQYF. V is TRBV15 and J is TRBJ2-7, with D possibly matching TRBD1 (5 bases). CDR1 is LNHNV and CDR2 is YYDKDF in the germline V gene (reference sequence). Trimming left V 0 bases short and J 0 bases short, with 9 bases between. This CDR3 region has 15 residues.

DNA of the CDR3: TGTGCCAGCAGCTTACCAGCGCAGATCGGGGAGCTGTTTTTT. Translated, it gives CASSLPAQIGELFF. This sequence joins TRBV11-2 and TRBJ2-2, with D unclear. The CDR3 length is 14 residues. Germline values: CDR1 SGHAT, CDR2 FQNNGV. Trimming took off 2 bases at V and 7 bases at J, with 11 bases between the two ends.

This clone was counted between two and nine times. The V call is TRBV6-6, the J call TRBJ2-7, with 7 bases aligning to TRBD1. Trimming cost V 5 bases and J 3 bases; bases outside gene matches: 10. This CDR3 comprises 15 residues. Germline values: CDR1 MNHNY, CDR2 SVGAGI (reference sequence). The CDR3 sequence is CASSHRGSRYYEQYF. The CDR3 DNA reads TGTGCCAGCAGTCACAGGGGCTCTCGATACTACGAGCAGTACTTC.

V and J are TRBV7-2 and TRBJ1-1; D is possibly TRBD1 (5 bases). The V end lost 4 bases, the J end lost 2 bases, and 17 bases lay between the germline ends. In germline, CDR1 is SGHTA, CDR2 FQGNSA. The CDR3 runs 16 residues. DNA for the CDR3: TGTGCCAGCAGCTCGGTATTAACGACAGCTAACACTGAAGCTTTCTTT. Its translation: CASSSVLTTANTEAFF.